This T cell receptor (beta chain) was obtained from a study of blood T cell repertoires in COVID-19. Study information: Acute and convalescent COVID-19 samples came from the United States, Italy and Spain. Sample material is recorded as cDNA or gDNA derived from T cells, B-cell-depleted T cells, or PBMCs.

Methods used by the authors: Amplification with reference gene primers provided the estimates of nucleated cell counts. Assay used: immunoSEQ multiplex PCR; TCRdb lists only in-frame clones, some missing. V and J calls and clone size are those listed in that table; D and trimming were worked out from the DNA. Of tens of thousands of clones in the sample, roughly 77% were seen once. V gave up 6 bases and J gave up 2 bases, with 10 bases separating them. Looked up from germline, CDR1 is KGHSH and CDR2 is LQKENI. This CDR3 has 14 amino acids. Sequencing was done on a sample of peripheral blood. The receptor was derived from a human donor in a cohort sampled during active COVID-19. V gene TRBV18 combines with J gene TRBJ2-2; the D gene is possibly TRBD1 (5 bases). This CDR3 is CASSATDNTGELFF. In DNA form, the CDR3 reads TGTGCCAGCTCCGCGACAGACAACACCGGGGAGCTGTTTTTT.